The 18 T cell receptor beta chains reported below all come from one sample, sequenced in a study of blood T cell repertoires in COVID-19. TCRdb keeps only in-frame clones here, not all; method: immunoSEQ multiplex PCR. The table shows under 200,000 clones, with roughly 80% occurring only once. The sequencing input was peripheral blood. All receptors come from a man aged 55 to 69 with acute or convalescent COVID-19.

This rearrangement joins TRBV24-1 to TRBJ2-1; TRBD2 agrees at 8 bases. CDR1 is KGHDR, CDR2 SFDVKD, per germline. V lost 3 bases, J lost 7 bases, and 10 bases stayed unmatched. The CDR3 extends over 16 amino acids. In nucleotides, the CDR3 is TGTGCCACCAGTGATGTCAGCGGGAGTAGAAAAAATGAGCAGTTCTTC. It codes for CATSDVSGSRKNEQFF.

This chain uses TRBV19 with TRBJ1-5; D gene ambiguous. V was clipped by 2 bases and J by 2 bases, with 13 bases between them. This CDR3 spans 16 amino acids. Germline V gives CDR1 LNHDA, CDR2 SQIVND (reference sequence). The DNA for the CDR3 is TGTGCCAGTAGTATAAGCTCGGTTTTGGGCAATCAGCCCCAGCATTTT. It encodes CASSISSVLGNQPQHF.

The chain is built from TRBV19 and TRBJ2-1, with TRBD2 matching over 10 bases. The trim removed 5 bases at V and 9 bases at J, leaving 10 bases unmatched. From germline, CDR1 is LNHDA and CDR2 SQIVND (reference sequence). This CDR3 contains 15 residues. CDR3 amino acids: CASSHASGRAGEQFF. The CDR3 DNA sequence: TGTGCCAGTAGTCACGCAAGCGGGAGGGCCGGTGAGCAGTTCTTC. The variable domain in full, with the rest retrieved from reference TRBV19 and TRBJ2-1, is DGGITQSPKYLFRKEGQNVTLSCEQNLNHDAMYWYRQDPGQGLRLIYYSQIVNDFQKGDIAEGYSVSREKKESFPLTVTSAQKNPTAFYLCASSHASGRAGEQFFGPGTRLTVL.

The chain joins TRBV6-5 to TRBJ1-2, with a weak D call TRBD1 (5 bases). CDR1 MNHEY and CDR2 SVGAGI come from the germline V gene. The V end was cut by 3 bases, the J end by 4 bases, with 9 bases between. The length of the CDR3 is 13 residues. The CDR3 DNA sequence: TGTGCCAGCAGTTATAGCAGGGCCTATGGCTACACCTTC. It specifies CASSYSRAYGYTF.

The genes are TRBV6-6 and TRBJ2-7, with D possibly TRBD2 on 5 matching bases. The germline V gene has CDR1 MNHNY and CDR2 SVGAGI (reference sequence). CDR3 length equals 13 residues. The V end lost 11 bases, the J end lost 5 bases, and 19 bases lay between the germline ends. For the CDR3, the DNA is TGTGCCTCCCTATCCCCGGGAACCCACGAGCAGTACTTC. It specifies CASLSPGTHEQYF.

This clone was observed a few times. The chain is built from TRBV9 and TRBJ2-1; 14 positions agree with TRBD2. V dropped 0 bases and J dropped 9; count of bases not matched to a gene: 2. This CDR3 is 15 amino acids long. The germline V gene encodes CDR1 SGDLS and CDR2 YYNGEE. The CDR3 loop is CASSVGLAGGSEQFF. For the CDR3, the DNA is TGTGCCAGCAGCGTAGGACTAGCGGGGGGGAGTGAGCAGTTCTTC.

The gene calls are TRBV3-1 (or the pseudogene TRBV3-2) and TRBJ1-5; D ambiguous. This CDR3 region has 16 residues. Germline V gives CDR1 LGHDT, CDR2 YNNKEL (reference sequence). Deletions cut 4 bases from V and 4 bases from J, with 17 bases between. The CDR3 spells CASSPLRVELNQPQHF. The CDR3 DNA is TGTGCCAGCAGCCCCCTCCGGGTGGAGCTTAATCAGCCCCAGCATTTT.

In the case of this clone: A read error may produce the germline difference seen at one junction end. This chain links TRBV12-3 or TRBV12-4 with TRBJ1-2; tentatively, D is TRBD1 (6 bases). The CDR3 extends over 13 amino acids. Here the CDR3 DNA reads TGTGCCAGCAGATTAGCCAGGGGCTATGGCTACACCTTC. It is translated as CASRLARGYGYTF.

J is TRBJ1-1 and V is TRBV14; a weak D match, TRBD1 (6 bases). Germline V gene lookup returns CDR1 SGHDN and CDR2 FVKESK. The germline V and J ends were trimmed by 0 bases and 1 base, with 15 bases remaining between them. The CDR3 length is 17 residues. This CDR3 is CASSQELPGHPNTEAFF. The DNA of the CDR3 is TGTGCCAGCAGCCAAGAGCTCCCGGGACATCCGAACACTGAAGCTTTCTTT.

This chain connects TRBV18 to TRBJ1-1; maybe TRBD1 (5 bases). Trimming took off 6 bases at V and 4 bases at J, with 15 bases between the two ends. This CDR3 spans 14 amino acids. Germline assignment: CDR1 KGHSH and CDR2 LQKENI. CDR3 in amino acids: CASSSRVRGTEAFF. In nucleotides, the CDR3 is TGTGCCAGCTCGTCCAGGGTTAGGGGCACTGAAGCTTTCTTT.

The chain joins TRBV9 to TRBJ1-2; D might be TRBD1 (6 bases). V was clipped by 3 bases and J by 7 bases, with 13 bases between them. Germline CDR1 and CDR2: SGDLS and YYNGEE. The CDR3 sequence is 13 residues long. The CDR3 loop reads CASSGIQGGGYTF. The CDR3 region has the DNA TGTGCCAGCAGCGGAATACAGGGCGGTGGCTACACCTTC. The variable domain in full, completed from reference TRBV9 and TRBJ1-2, reads DSGVTQTPKHLITATGQRVTLRCSPRSGDLSVYWYQQSLDQGLQFLIQYYNGEERAKGNILERFSAQQFPDLHSELNLSSLELGDSALYFCASSGIQGGGYTFGSGTRLTVV.

This rearrangement joins TRBV6-5 to TRBJ1-5, with 8 bases fitting TRBD1. Trimming cost V 5 bases and J 7 bases; bases outside gene matches: 7. CDR1 and CDR2 from the germline V gene are MNHEY and SVGAGI. The CDR3 runs to 14 residues. The CDR3 is CASSPTGEDQPQHF. The CDR3, as DNA: TGTGCCAGCAGTCCGACAGGGGAGGACCAGCCCCAGCATTTT.

The chain couples TRBV27 to TRBJ2-1; weak D call: TRBD2 (6 bases). CDR1 and CDR2 from the germline V gene are MNHEY and SMNVEV (reference sequence). V gave up 6 bases and J gave up 4 bases, with 13 bases separating them. CDR3 size: 14 residues. The DNA of the CDR3 is TGTGCCAGCAGCTCGGGACTCCCATACAATGAGCAGTTCTTC. Translated, it gives CASSSGLPYNEQFF.

V and J are TRBV13 and TRBJ2-7, with 7 bases identical to TRBD2. Trimming took 1 base from V and 5 from J; bases not matched to a gene: 5. Looked up from germline, CDR1 is PRHDT and CDR2 is FYEKMQ (reference sequence). The CDR3 has 14 amino acids. As DNA, the CDR3 is TGTGCCAGCAGCTTAGTGGGGGGGAGCGACGAGCAGTACTTC. This encodes CASSLVGGSDEQYF.

This chain joins TRBV29-1 and TRBJ2-1; D not resolved. Germline CDR1 and CDR2: SQVTM and ANQGSEA. Trimming removed 4 bases at V and 0 bases at J, with 10 bases between. The CDR3 runs 14 residues. The CDR3 nucleotides are TGCAGCGTTGTCCTGGGCTCCTCCTACAATGAGCAGTTCTTC. Translation gives CSVVLGSSYNEQFF.

The sample holds a few counts of this clone. This sequence joins TRBV16 and TRBJ2-3, with TRBD1 identical over 10 bases. Germline V gene lookup returns CDR1 KGHSY and CDR2 FQNENV. This CDR3 is 16 amino acids long. Germline trimming cut 4 bases from V and 4 bases from J; bases unmatched to any gene: 8. This CDR3 is CASSPTTGGWADTQYF. CDR3 in DNA: TGTGCCAGCAGCCCCACGACAGGGGGCTGGGCAGATACGCAGTATTTT.

The genes are TRBV24-1 and TRBJ2-4; maybe TRBD1 (7 bases). V dropped 3 bases and J dropped 6 bases, with 14 bases sitting between them. CDR1 KGHDR and CDR2 SFDVKD come from the germline V gene. This CDR3 is 15 amino acids long. The CDR3 sequence: CATSDTQGGGNIQYF. The CDR3 region has the DNA TGTGCCACCAGTGATACTCAGGGGGGCGGAAACATTCAGTACTTC.

This rearrangement joins TRBV13 to TRBJ1-1; tentatively, D is TRBD1 (6 bases). The CDR3 is 15 residues long. V lost 5 bases and J lost 2, with 15 bases in between. CDR1 is PRHDT, CDR2 FYEKMQ, per germline (reference sequence). The CDR3 is CASSTKQGPNTEAFF. The CDR3 DNA reads as TGTGCCAGCAGCACTAAACAGGGACCTAACACTGAAGCTTTCTTT. The entire variable domain, with the rest obtained from reference TRBV13 and TRBJ1-1, is as follows: AAGVIQSPRHLIKEKRETATLKCYPIPRHDTVYWYQQGPGQDPQFLISFYEKMQSDKGSIPDRFSAQQFSDYHSELNMSSLELGDSALYFCASSTKQGPNTEAFFGQGTRLTVV.